The clone carrying this TCR beta chain was counted ten times or more. The data were obtained in a study of blood T cell repertoires in COVID-19. Study summary: Specimens from acute and convalescent COVID-19 originated in the United States, Italy and Spain. Nucleic acid was either cDNA or gDNA, and it came from T cells, B-cell-depleted T cells, or PBMCs.

Original processing notes: Reference gene primer amplification in the assay estimated nucleated cell counts. Data came from immunoSEQ multiplex PCR; TCRdb stores just in-frame clones and leaves some out. That table furnishes V, J and clone size, whereas the DNA furnished D and trimming. The table shows about 150,000 clones, with roughly nine tenths occurring only once. The CDR3 loop spans 15 amino acids. CDR1 is LNHDA, CDR2 SQIVND, per germline (reference sequence). The V end was cut by 2 bases, the J end by 7 bases, with 17 bases between. V and J are TRBV19 and TRBJ1-1; no definite D call. The origin of this receptor is a woman between 40 and 55 years old with acute or convalescent COVID-19. The sequencing input was peripheral blood. CDR3: CASSILAAGPGEAFF. The DNA for the CDR3 is TGTGCCAGTAGTATACTTGCCGCCGGCCCGGGTGAAGCTTTCTTT.